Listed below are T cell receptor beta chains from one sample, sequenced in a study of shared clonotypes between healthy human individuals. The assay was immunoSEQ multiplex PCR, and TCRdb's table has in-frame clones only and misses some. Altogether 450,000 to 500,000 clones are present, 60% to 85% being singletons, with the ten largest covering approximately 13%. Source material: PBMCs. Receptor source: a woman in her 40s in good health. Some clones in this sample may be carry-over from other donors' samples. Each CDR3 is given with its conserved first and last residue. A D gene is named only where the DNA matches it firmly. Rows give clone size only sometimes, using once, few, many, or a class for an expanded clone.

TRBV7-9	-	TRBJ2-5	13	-	CASSEGSSRDTHF	TGTGCCAGCAGCGAGGGAAGTTCCCGGGACACCCACTTC
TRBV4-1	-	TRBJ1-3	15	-	CASSQSGNSGNTIYF	TGCGCCAGCAGCCAATCGGGAAACTCTGGAAACACCATATATTTT
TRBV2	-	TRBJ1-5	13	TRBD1	CATSQGVDQPQHF	TGTGCCACCTCACAGGGGGTAGATCAGCCCCAGCATTTT
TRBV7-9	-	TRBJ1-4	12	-	CASSLARGKLFF	TGTGCCAGCAGCTTAGCGAGGGGAAAACTGTTTTTT
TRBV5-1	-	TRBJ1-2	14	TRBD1	CASSPTGQDYGYTF	TGCGCCAGCAGCCCCACCGGACAGGACTATGGCTACACCTTC
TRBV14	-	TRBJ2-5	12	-	CASSQFFETQYF	TGTGCCAGCAGCCAATTTTTTGAGACCCAGTACTTC
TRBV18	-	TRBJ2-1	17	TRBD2	CASSPGTSGRAYNEQFF	TGTGCCAGCTCACCGGGGACTAGCGGGAGGGCCTACAATGAGCAGTTCTTC
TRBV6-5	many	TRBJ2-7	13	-	CASSYQRDTEQYF	TGTGCCAGCAGTTACCAACGTGATACGGAGCAGTACTTC
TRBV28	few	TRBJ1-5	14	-	CASSAGGSNQPQHF	TGTGCCAGCAGTGCCGGGGGTAGCAATCAGCCCCAGCATTTT
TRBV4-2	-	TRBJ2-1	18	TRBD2	CASSQTSGSRSSYNEQFF	TGTGCCAGCAGCCAGACTAGCGGGAGTAGGAGCTCCTACAATGAGCAGTTCTTC
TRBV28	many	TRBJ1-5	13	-	CASSFIGNQPQHF	TGTGCCAGCAGTTTTATAGGCAATCAGCCCCAGCATTTT